Listed here are 2 T cell receptor beta chains from one sample, sequenced in a study of cytomegalovirus exposure and HLA in healthy donors. The PCR was carried out with 60 Vbeta primers and 13 Jbeta primers. The data were produced by immunoSEQ multiplex PCR, yet TCRdb's version contains in-frame clones alone and is incomplete. The table includes roughly 66,000 clones, around 64% detected once. The sample was PBMCs. All receptors come from a woman between 50 and 59 years old in good health and CMV-seronegative.

The V gene is TRBV15, the J gene TRBJ1-1, with a weak D call TRBD1 (5 bases). The V end was cut by 0 bases, the J end by 1 base, with 15 bases between. Germline V lookup: CDR1 LNHNV, CDR2 YYDKDF (reference sequence). This CDR3 comprises 17 residues. CDR3 residues: CATSRDQGTNPNTEAFF. The CDR3 DNA reads as TGTGCCACCAGCAGAGATCAGGGTACCAACCCGAACACTGAAGCTTTCTTT. The whole variable domain, remainder taken from reference TRBV15 and TRBJ1-1, is DAMVIQNPRYQVTQFGKPVTLSCSQTLNHNVMYWYQQKSSQAPKLLFHYYDKDFNNEADTPDNFQSRRPNTSFCFLDIRSPGLGDTAMYLCATSRDQGTNPNTEAFFGQGTRLTVV.

This chain joins TRBV18 and TRBJ1-4, with unresolved D. Trimming took off 2 bases at V and 3 bases at J, with 4 bases between the two ends. The CDR3 consists of 13 residues. Looked up from germline, CDR1 is KGHSH and CDR2 is LQKENI. The CDR3 DNA is TGTGCCAGCTCACCAACGGCTAATGAAAAACTGTTTTTT. It is translated as CASSPTANEKLFF.